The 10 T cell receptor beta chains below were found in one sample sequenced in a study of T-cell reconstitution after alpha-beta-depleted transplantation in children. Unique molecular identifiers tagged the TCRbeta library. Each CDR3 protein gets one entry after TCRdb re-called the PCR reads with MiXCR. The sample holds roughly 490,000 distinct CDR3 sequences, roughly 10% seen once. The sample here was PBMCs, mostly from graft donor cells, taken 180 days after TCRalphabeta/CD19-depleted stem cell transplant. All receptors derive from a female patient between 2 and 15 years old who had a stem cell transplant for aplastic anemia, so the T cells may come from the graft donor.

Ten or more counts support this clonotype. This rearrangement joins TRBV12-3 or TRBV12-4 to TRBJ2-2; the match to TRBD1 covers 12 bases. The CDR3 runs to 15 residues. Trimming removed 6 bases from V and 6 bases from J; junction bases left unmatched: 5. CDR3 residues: CASSPGQGAAGELFF. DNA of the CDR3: TGTGCCAGCAGCCCGGGACAGGGGGCCGCCGGGGAGCTGTTTTTT.

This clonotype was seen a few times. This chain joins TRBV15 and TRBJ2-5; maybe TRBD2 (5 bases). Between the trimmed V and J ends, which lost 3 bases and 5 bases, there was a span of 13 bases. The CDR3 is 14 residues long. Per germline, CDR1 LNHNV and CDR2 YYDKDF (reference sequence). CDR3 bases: TGTGCCACCAGCAGTGAGGGTACCAGGGAGACCCAGTACTTC. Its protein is CATSSEGTRETQYF.

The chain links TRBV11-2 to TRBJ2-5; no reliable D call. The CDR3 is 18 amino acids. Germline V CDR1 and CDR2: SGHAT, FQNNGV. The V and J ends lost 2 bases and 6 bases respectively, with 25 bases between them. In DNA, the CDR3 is TGTGCCAGCAGCTTAAATGGGATGAAAAGCCCCGAAGGGAAGACCCAGTACTTC. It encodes CASSLNGMKSPEGKTQYF.

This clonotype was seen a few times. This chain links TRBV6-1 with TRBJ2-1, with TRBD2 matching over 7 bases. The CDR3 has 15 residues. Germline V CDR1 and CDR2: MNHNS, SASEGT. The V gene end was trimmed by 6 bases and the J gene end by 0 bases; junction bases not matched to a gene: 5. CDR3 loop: CASRLSGASYNEQFF. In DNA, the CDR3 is TGTGCCAGCAGACTAAGCGGGGCCTCCTACAATGAGCAGTTCTTC.

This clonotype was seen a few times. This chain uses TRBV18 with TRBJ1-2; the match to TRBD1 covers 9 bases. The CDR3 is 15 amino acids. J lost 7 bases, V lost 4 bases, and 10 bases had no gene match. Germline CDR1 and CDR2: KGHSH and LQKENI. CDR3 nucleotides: TGTGCCAGCTCACTTATGTTGCACAGGGGGCCTGGCTACACCTTC. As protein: CASSLMLHRGPGYTF.

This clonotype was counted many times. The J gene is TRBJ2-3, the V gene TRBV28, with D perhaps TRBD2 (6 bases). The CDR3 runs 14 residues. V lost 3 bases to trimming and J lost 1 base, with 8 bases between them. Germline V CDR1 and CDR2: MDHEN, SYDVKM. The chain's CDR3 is CASSFSGGTDTQYF. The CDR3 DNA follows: TGTGCCAGCAGTTTTTCGGGGGGCACAGATACGCAGTATTTT. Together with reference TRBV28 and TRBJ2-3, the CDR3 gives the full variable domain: DVKVTQSSRYLVKRTGEKVFLECVQDMDHENMFWYRQDPGLGLRLIYFSYDVKMKEKGDIPEGYSVSREKKERFSLILESASTNQTSMYLCASSFSGGTDTQYFGPGTRLTVL.

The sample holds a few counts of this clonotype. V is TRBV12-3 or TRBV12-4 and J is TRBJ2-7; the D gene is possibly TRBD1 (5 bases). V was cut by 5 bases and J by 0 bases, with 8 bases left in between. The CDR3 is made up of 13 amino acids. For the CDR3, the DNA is TGTGCCAGCAGTAGACAGATCTCCTACGAGCAGTACTTC. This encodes CASSRQISYEQYF.

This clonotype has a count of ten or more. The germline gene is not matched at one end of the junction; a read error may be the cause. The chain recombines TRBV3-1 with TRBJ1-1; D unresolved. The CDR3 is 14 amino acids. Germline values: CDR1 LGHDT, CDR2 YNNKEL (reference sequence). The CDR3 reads CVSSQYDINTEAFF. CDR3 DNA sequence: TGTGTCAGCAGCCAATACGACATCAACACTGAAGCTTTCTTT.

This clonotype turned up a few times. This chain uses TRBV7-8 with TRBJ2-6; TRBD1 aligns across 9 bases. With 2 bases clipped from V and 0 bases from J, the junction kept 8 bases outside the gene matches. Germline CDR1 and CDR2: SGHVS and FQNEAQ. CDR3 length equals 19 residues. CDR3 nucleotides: TGTGCCAGCAGCTTAACTCTCCGGGACAGGGTCTCTGGGGCCAACGTCCTGACTTTC. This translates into CASSLTLRDRVSGANVLTF.

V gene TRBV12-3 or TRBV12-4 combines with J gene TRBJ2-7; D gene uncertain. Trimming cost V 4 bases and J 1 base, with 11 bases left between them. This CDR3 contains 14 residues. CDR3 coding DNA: TGTGCCAGCAGTTGGTACGCCGATTCCTACGAGCAGTACTTC. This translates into CASSWYADSYEQYF.